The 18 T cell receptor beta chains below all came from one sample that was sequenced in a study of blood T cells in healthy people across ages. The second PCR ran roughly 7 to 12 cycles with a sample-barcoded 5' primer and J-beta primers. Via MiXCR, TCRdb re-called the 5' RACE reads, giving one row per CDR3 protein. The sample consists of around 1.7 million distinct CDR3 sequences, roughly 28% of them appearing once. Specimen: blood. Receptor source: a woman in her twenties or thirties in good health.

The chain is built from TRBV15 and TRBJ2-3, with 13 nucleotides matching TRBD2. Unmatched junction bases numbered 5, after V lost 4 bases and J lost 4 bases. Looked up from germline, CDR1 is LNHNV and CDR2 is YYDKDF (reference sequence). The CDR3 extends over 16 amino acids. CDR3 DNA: TGTGCCACCAGCACCCGGACTAGCGGGAGACCAGATACGCAGTATTTT. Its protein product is CATSTRTSGRPDTQYF.

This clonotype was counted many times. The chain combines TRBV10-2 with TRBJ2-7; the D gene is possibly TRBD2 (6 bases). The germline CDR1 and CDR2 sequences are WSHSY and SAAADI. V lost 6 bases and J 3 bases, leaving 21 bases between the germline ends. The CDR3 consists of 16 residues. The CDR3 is CASSANAGRPLYEQYF. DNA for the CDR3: TGCGCCAGCAGCGCGAACGCGGGGCGGCCTCTCTACGAGCAGTACTTC.

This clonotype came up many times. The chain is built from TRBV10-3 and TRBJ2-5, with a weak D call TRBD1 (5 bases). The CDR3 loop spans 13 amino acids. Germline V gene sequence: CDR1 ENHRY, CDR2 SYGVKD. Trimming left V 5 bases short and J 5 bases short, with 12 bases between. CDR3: CAISLKGSETQYF. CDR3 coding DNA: TGTGCCATCAGTCTCAAGGGGTCGGAGACCCAGTACTTC.

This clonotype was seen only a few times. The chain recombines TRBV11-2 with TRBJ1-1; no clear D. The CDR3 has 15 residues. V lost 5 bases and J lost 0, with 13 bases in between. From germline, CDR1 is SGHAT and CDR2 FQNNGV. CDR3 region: CASSPTTSMNTEAFF. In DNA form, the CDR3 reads TGTGCCAGCAGCCCAACTACATCAATGAACACTGAAGCTTTCTTT.

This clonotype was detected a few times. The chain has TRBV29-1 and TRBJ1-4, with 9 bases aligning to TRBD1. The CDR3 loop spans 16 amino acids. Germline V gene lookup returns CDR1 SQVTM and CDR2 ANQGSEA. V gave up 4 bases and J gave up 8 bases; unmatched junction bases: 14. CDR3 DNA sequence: TGCAGCGTTGTTGACCCTCCCGGGACAGGGAGAGAAAAACTGTTTTTT. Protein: CSVVDPPGTGREKLFF.

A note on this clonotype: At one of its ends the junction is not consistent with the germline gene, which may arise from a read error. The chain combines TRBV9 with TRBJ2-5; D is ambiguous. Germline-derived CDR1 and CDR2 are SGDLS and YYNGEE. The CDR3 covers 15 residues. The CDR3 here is CAGSATIQGWETQYF. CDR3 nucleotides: TGTGCCGGCAGCGCTACCATACAAGGATGGGAGACCCAGTACTTC.

This chain's CDR3 is CASSFLVGTSYEQYF. The CDR3 nucleotides read TGTGCCAGCAGCTTTTTGGTCGGGACATCTTACGAGCAGTACTTC. The chain uses TRBV7-9 and TRBJ2-7; possible D gene TRBD1, 6 bases. Per the germline V gene, CDR1 is SEHNR and CDR2 is FQNEAQ (reference sequence). V dropped 3 bases and J dropped 4 bases, with 16 bases sitting between them. The CDR3 length is 15 residues.

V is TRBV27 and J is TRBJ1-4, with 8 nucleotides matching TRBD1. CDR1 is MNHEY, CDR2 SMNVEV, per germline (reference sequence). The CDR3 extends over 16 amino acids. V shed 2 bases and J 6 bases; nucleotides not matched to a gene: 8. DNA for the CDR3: TGTGCCAGCAGTTTAGATCGGGGGACAGGTTATGAAAAACTGTTTTTT. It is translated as CASSLDRGTGYEKLFF.

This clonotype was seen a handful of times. In nucleotides, the CDR3 is TGCAGTGCTATTTCCAGCGGCCACAAAGGGGATGAGCAGTTCTTC. It codes for CSAISSGHKGDEQFF. This sequence joins TRBV20-1 and TRBJ2-1; either TRBD1 or TRBD2 may fit D (5 bases each). CDR1 DFQATT and CDR2 SNEGSKA come from the germline V gene (reference sequence). The V end was cut by 4 bases, the J end by 8 bases, with 21 bases between. The CDR3 is 15 residues long.

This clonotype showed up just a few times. CDR3 sequence: CSVETGYYGYTF. The CDR3, as DNA: TGCAGCGTTGAAACAGGGTACTATGGCTACACCTTC. This chain uses TRBV29-1 with TRBJ1-2; tentatively, D is TRBD1 (6 bases). Trimming shortened V by 2 bases and J by 3 bases, and 7 bases separated the two germline ends. The CDR3 length is 12 residues. CDR1 and CDR2 (germline): SQVTM, ANQGSEA.

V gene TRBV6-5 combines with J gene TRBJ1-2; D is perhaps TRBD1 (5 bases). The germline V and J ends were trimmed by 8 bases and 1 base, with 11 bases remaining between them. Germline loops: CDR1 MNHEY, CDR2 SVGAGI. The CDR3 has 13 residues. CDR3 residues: CASGRRDNYGYTF. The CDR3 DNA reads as TGTGCCAGCGGCCGCAGGGATAACTATGGCTACACCTTC.

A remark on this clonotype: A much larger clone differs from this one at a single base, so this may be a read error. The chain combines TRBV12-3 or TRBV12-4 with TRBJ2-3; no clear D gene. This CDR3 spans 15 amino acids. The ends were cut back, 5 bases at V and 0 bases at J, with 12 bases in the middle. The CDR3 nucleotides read TGTGCCAGCAGTGACGGCCACTCTAGCACAGATACGCAGTATTTT. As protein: CASSDGHSSTDTQYF.

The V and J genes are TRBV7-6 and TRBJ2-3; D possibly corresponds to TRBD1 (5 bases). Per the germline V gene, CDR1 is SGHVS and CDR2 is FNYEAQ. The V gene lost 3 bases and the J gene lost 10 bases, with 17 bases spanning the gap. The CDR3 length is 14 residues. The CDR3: CASSLQTSPRAQYF. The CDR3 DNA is TGTGCCAGCAGCTTGCAGACAAGCCCCAGGGCGCAGTATTTT.

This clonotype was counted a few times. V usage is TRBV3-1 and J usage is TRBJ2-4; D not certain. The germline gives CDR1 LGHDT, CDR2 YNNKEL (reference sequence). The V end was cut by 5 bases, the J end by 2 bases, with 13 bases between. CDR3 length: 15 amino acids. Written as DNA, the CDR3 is TGTGCCAGCAGCAAAGGCGGTGGGTCCAAAAACATTCAGTACTTC. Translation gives CASSKGGGSKNIQYF. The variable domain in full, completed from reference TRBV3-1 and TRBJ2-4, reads DTAVSQTPKYLVTQMGNDKSIKCEQNLGHDTMYWYKQDSKKFLKIMFSYNNKELIINETVPNRFSPKSPDKAHLNLHINSLELGDSAVYFCASSKGGGSKNIQYFGAGTRLSVL.

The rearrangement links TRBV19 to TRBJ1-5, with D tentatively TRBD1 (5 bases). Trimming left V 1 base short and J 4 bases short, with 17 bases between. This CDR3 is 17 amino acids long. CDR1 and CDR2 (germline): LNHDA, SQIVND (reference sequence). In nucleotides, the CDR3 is TGTGCCAGTAGTATAGTTATTGGGACCTCTTATAATCAGCCCCAGCATTTT. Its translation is CASSIVIGTSYNQPQHF.

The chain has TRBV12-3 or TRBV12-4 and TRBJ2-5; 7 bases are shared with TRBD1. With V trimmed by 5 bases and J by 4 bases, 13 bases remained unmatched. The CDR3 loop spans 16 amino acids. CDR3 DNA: TGTGCCAGCAGTCCACAGCCGATGACAGGGCGAGAGACCCAGTACTTC. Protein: CASSPQPMTGRETQYF.

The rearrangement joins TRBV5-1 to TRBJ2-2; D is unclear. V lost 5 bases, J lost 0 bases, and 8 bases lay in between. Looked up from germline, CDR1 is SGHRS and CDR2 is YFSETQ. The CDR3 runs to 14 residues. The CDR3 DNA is TGCGCCAGCAGTCCGGTACCGAACACCGGGGAGCTGTTTTTT. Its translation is CASSPVPNTGELFF.

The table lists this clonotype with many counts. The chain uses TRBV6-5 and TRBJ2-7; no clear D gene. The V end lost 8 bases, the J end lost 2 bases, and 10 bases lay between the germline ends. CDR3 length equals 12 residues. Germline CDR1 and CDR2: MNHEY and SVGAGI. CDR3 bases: TGTGCCAGCGCCCCGGACGCCTACGAGCAGTACTTC. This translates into CASAPDAYEQYF.